The T cell receptor (beta chain) under discussion was sequenced for a study of blood T cell repertoires in COVID-19. Whole-study context: Acute and convalescent COVID-19 samples came from the United States, Italy and Spain. PBMCs, B-cell-depleted T cells, or T cells were the source of the cDNA or gDNA that made up the material.

Germline CDR1 LNHNV, CDR2 YYDKDF (reference sequence). The CDR3 loop spans 15 amino acids. Trimming cost V 0 bases and J 4 bases; bases outside gene matches: 2. Original processing methods: It was from reference gene primer amplification that nucleated cell counts were estimated. This table comes from immunoSEQ multiplex PCR, and its TCRdb copy is limited to in-frame clones, with some not included. V and J calls and clone size follow that table, whereas D and trimming were derived from the DNA. The profile shows about 59,000 clones, 80% to 95% of them singletons. Sequenced: peripheral blood. This sequence was found in a man aged 80 or over with acute or convalescent COVID-19. The chain recombines TRBV15 with TRBJ2-2, with 7 bases lining up with TRBD1. The DNA for the CDR3 is TGTGCCACCAGCAGAGATAGGGGGCCCACCGGGGAGCTGTTTTTT. It encodes CATSRDRGPTGELFF.